Following are 23 T cell receptor beta chains from one sample sequenced in a study of blood T cell repertoires in COVID-19. Data came from immunoSEQ multiplex PCR; TCRdb stores just in-frame clones and leaves some out. The sample lists about 250,000 clones, over 75% occurring once. Sequences were obtained from PBMCs or T cells enriched from blood (not recorded which). The receptors here all came from a man in his forties who had recovered from COVID-19.

V usage is TRBV3-1 (or the pseudogene TRBV3-2) and J usage is TRBJ2-2, with a possible D match to TRBD1 (6 bases). V was clipped by 4 bases and J by 2 bases, with 8 bases between them. Germline CDR1 reads LGHDT; CDR2 reads YNNKEL (reference sequence). This CDR3 region has 14 residues. The CDR3 protein is CASSLQGNTGELFF. The CDR3 nucleotides are TGTGCCAGCAGCCTACAGGGAAACACCGGGGAGCTGTTTTTT.

This sequence joins TRBV7-6 and TRBJ2-7; D possibly corresponds to TRBD2 (6 bases). Germline V gene sequence: CDR1 SGHVS, CDR2 FNYEAQ. This CDR3 has 17 amino acids. V was shortened by 0 bases and J by 6 bases, with 21 bases between the two germline ends. The CDR3 sequence: CASSLAVGASTRGEQYF. The CDR3 region has the DNA TGTGCCAGCAGCTTAGCGGTGGGCGCCTCGACTAGGGGCGAGCAGTACTTC.

CDR3: CAWSSGTGGPSFFYEQYF. The CDR3 region has the DNA TGTGCCTGGAGTTCCGGGACAGGGGGCCCTTCGTTCTTCTACGAGCAGTACTTC. The chain recombines TRBV30 with TRBJ2-7; 12 nucleotides line up with TRBD1. The CDR3 spans 18 residues. In germline, CDR1 is GTSNPN, CDR2 SVGIG (reference sequence). The J segment lost 3 bases and the V segment lost 2 bases, leaving 14 bases of the junction unmatched. Filled out from reference TRBV30 and TRBJ2-7, the complete variable domain reads SQTIHQWPATLVQPVGSPLSLECTVEGTSNPNLYWYRQAAGRGLQLLFYSVGIGQISSEVPQNLSASRPQDRQFILSSKKLLLSDSGFYLCAWSSGTGGPSFFYEQYFGPGTRLTVT.

The chain is built from TRBV7-9 and TRBJ1-2, with D maybe TRBD1 (5 bases). This CDR3 region has 13 residues. Between the trimmed V and J ends, which lost 4 bases and 10 bases, there was a span of 16 bases. Germline-derived CDR1 and CDR2 are SEHNR and FQNEAQ (reference sequence). CDR3 bases: TGTGCCAGCAGCTCCACGCCAGGGTCCGACTACACCTTC. This codes for CASSSTPGSDYTF.

The CDR3 loop reads CSVDGVGEETQYF. The DNA of the CDR3 is TGCAGCGTTGATGGCGTAGGGGAAGAGACCCAGTACTTC. This rearrangement joins TRBV29-1 to TRBJ2-5, with TRBD1 as a possible D gene (5 bases). Per the germline V gene, CDR1 is SQVTM and CDR2 is ANQGSEA. The CDR3 totals 13 residues. V was trimmed by 3 bases and J by 3 bases, leaving 11 bases between them.

This sequence joins TRBV21-1 and TRBJ1-2; the D call TRBD1 from the table was never checked on the DNA. TRBV21-1 is noted as a pseudogene. The CDR3 has 18 residues. The CDR3 region is CASSKAPGQGIDSYGYTF. DNA for the CDR3: TGTGCCAGCAGCAAAGCTCCGGGACAGGGGATAGATAGCTATGGCTACACCTTC.

The chain links TRBV15 to TRBJ1-4, with 8 bases identical to TRBD1. The CDR3 is 14 residues long. V lost 3 bases, J lost 8 bases, and 5 bases stayed unmatched. Germline CDR1 LNHNV, CDR2 YYDKDF (reference sequence). The CDR3 sequence is CATSRLNRGEKLFF. The CDR3 coding sequence is TGTGCCACCAGCAGGCTAAACAGGGGGGAAAAACTGTTTTTT.

V gene TRBV28 combines with J gene TRBJ1-4; TRBD1 matches 7 bases. V trimming: 8 bases; J trimming: 4 bases; junction bases outside the gene matches: 13. Germline V gene lookup returns CDR1 MDHEN and CDR2 SYDVKM. There are 16 residues in the CDR3. The CDR3 DNA reads as TGTGCCAGCCGGTCCCGGTTTTGGGACAGTAATGAAAAACTGTTTTTT. Its protein product is CASRSRFWDSNEKLFF.

This sequence joins TRBV5-8 and TRBJ2-1; the match to TRBD2 covers 7 bases. CDR1 and CDR2 (germline): SGHTS, YDEGEE. This CDR3 comprises 16 residues. Trimming at V came to 10 bases and at J to 1 base, leaving 14 bases not matched to a gene. The CDR3 region has the DNA TGTGCCGGGTCAGGTGCGGGAGTCCGATCCTACAATGAGCAGTTCTTC. Translating gives CAGSGAGVRSYNEQFF.

This sequence joins TRBV12-5 and TRBJ1-5, with no clear D. The V and J ends lost 6 bases and 4 bases respectively, with 10 bases between them. The length of the CDR3 is 13 residues. The germline gives CDR1 LGHNT, CDR2 FRNRAP. In DNA, the CDR3 is TGTGCTAGTGGGAGGGTGGGGAATCAGCCCCAGCATTTT. Its protein is CASGRVGNQPQHF.

The chain combines TRBV19 with TRBJ1-2; TRBD1 agrees at 8 bases. CDR3 length: 15 residues. V lost 2 bases to trimming and J lost 6 bases; unmatched junction nucleotides: 8. Germline CDR1 and CDR2: LNHDA and SQIVND (reference sequence). The CDR3 region has the DNA TGTGCCAGTAGTATATCCCAGGACAGGGTCAATGGCTACACCTTC. As protein: CASSISQDRVNGYTF.

The chain links TRBV3-1 (or the pseudogene TRBV3-2) to TRBJ2-1, with D unresolved. The CDR3 is 13 residues long. Germline V gene sequence: CDR1 LGHDT, CDR2 YNNKEL (reference sequence). V was trimmed by 0 bases and J by 9 bases, leaving 9 bases between them. The CDR3 DNA follows: TGTGCCAGCAGCCAAGATTCGGAGACTGAGCAGTTCTTC. Its translation is CASSQDSETEQFF.

The rearrangement links TRBV4-1 to TRBJ1-4; TRBD1 is a possible D gene (5 bases). CDR3 length: 16 residues. Germline CDR1 MGHRA, CDR2 YSYEKL. V lost 3 bases to trimming and J lost 2 bases, with 13 bases between them. CDR3 protein: CASSQEAGSTNEKLFF. The CDR3 DNA reads as TGCGCCAGCAGCCAGGAAGCAGGGTCGACTAATGAAAAACTGTTTTTT.

This clone was seen only once. This CDR3 is CAWSKGSGGSYNEQFF. The CDR3 DNA sequence: TGTGCCTGGAGTAAGGGTAGCGGCGGGAGCTACAATGAGCAGTTCTTC. J is TRBJ2-1 and V is TRBV30; 7 positions agree with TRBD2. The CDR3 is 16 amino acids. Germline loops: CDR1 GTSNPN, CDR2 SVGIG (reference sequence). J was trimmed by 3 bases and V by 2 bases; bases with no gene match: 10. The full variable domain, in which reference TRBV30 and TRBJ2-1 provide the parts outside the CDR3, is SQTIHQWPATLVQPVGSPLSLECTVEGTSNPNLYWYRQAAGRGLQLLFYSVGIGQISSEVPQNLSASRPQDRQFILSSKKLLLSDSGFYLCAWSKGSGGSYNEQFFGPGTRLTVL.

In this sample, this clone turned up a few times. The gene calls are TRBV6-6 and TRBJ2-7; the D gene is possibly TRBD2 (5 bases). V was trimmed by 2 bases and J by 6 bases, leaving 11 bases between them. This CDR3 is built from 13 residues. Germline V gives CDR1 MNHNY, CDR2 SVGAGI (reference sequence). CDR3 in DNA: TGTGCCAGCAGTTACCCGGGGTTCGGCGAGCAGTACTTC. This encodes CASSYPGFGEQYF.

The chain carries TRBV11-3 and TRBJ2-3; 10 positions agree with TRBD1. Germline loops: CDR1 SGHNT, CDR2 YENEEA. With V trimmed by 5 bases and J by 4 bases, 6 bases remained unmatched. The CDR3 totals 15 residues. The CDR3 DNA sequence: TGTGCCAGCAGCACCCGGACAGGGGGGTCAGATACGCAGTATTTT. Translated, it gives CASSTRTGGSDTQYF.

The chain uses TRBV10-3 and TRBJ2-7; 7 positions agree with TRBD2. V lost 5 bases to trimming and J lost 3 bases; unmatched junction nucleotides: 10. CDR1 and CDR2 (germline): ENHRY, SYGVKD. The CDR3 length is 15 residues. The CDR3 DNA reads TGTGCCATCAGTTCGTCCAGCGGGGTGATCTACGAGCAGTACTTC. This translates into CAISSSSGVIYEQYF.

As regards this clone: The sample carries other DNA sequences with the same CDR3. The chain combines TRBV7-9 with TRBJ1-1, with 7 nucleotides matching TRBD1. V was pared by 2 bases and J by 4 bases, with 1 base of the junction left unmatched. CDR1 is SEHNR and CDR2 is FQNEAQ in the germline V gene (reference sequence). The CDR3 spans 13 residues. The chain's CDR3 is CASSLQGGTEAFF. The CDR3, as DNA: TGTGCCAGCAGCTTACAGGGGGGCACTGAAGCTTTCTTT.

The chain has TRBV6-5 and TRBJ1-3; a possible D gene is TRBD1 (6 bases). V was pared by 6 bases and J by 0 bases, with 12 bases between. The CDR3 sequence is 15 residues long. Per the germline V gene, CDR1 is MNHEY and CDR2 is SVGAGI. CDR3 residues: CASSLQGDSGNTIYF. The CDR3 DNA reads TGTGCCAGCAGCCTACAGGGAGACTCTGGAAACACCATATATTTT.

This clone is medium-sized within its sample. This rearrangement joins TRBV3-1 (or the pseudogene TRBV3-2) to TRBJ1-1, with D possibly being TRBD1 (5 bases). The CDR3 sequence is 12 residues long. With 2 bases removed from V and 7 bases from J, the gap between germline ends came to 8 bases. Germline V CDR1 and CDR2: LGHDT, YNNKEL (reference sequence). The chain's CDR3 is CASSQRGNEAFF. CDR3 coding DNA: TGTGCCAGCAGCCAAAGGGGTAATGAAGCTTTCTTT.

The V call is TRBV27, the J call TRBJ2-7; TRBD2 matches 8 bases. Per the germline V gene, CDR1 is MNHEY and CDR2 is SMNVEV (reference sequence). J lost 2 bases, V lost 5 bases, and 5 bases had no gene match. This CDR3 contains 14 residues. CDR3 sequence: CASSPLAAPYEQYF. The CDR3 bases are TGTGCCAGCAGTCCACTAGCGGCTCCCTACGAGCAGTACTTC.

The rearrangement links TRBV10-3 to TRBJ1-1; 7 nucleotides line up with TRBD1. Germline values: CDR1 ENHRY, CDR2 SYGVKD. The CDR3 runs to 14 residues. V was pared by 10 bases and J by 0 bases, with 8 bases of the junction left unmatched. This chain's CDR3 is CATLDRPMNTEAFF. DNA of the CDR3: TGTGCCACTTTGGACAGGCCTATGAACACTGAAGCTTTCTTT.

V is TRBV19 and J is TRBJ1-2, with 7 bases aligning to TRBD1. V lost 5 bases and J lost 6; bases outside the gene matches: 6. Germline CDR1 and CDR2: LNHDA and SQIVND (reference sequence). The CDR3 runs to 13 residues. This CDR3 reads CASSLQGGNGYTF. The CDR3 nucleotides are TGTGCCAGTAGTCTTCAAGGGGGCAATGGCTACACCTTC.